One sample yielded the 7 T cell receptor beta chains listed below, sequenced in a study of cytomegalovirus exposure and HLA in healthy donors. With 60 Vbeta and 13 Jbeta primers, the PCR was carried out. The protocol was immunoSEQ multiplex PCR, while the TCRdb copy is restricted to in-frame clones and leaves out a portion. This table has some 85,000 clones, roughly 78% appearing once. Source material: PBMCs. The receptors come from a woman in her thirties or forties in good health and CMV-seropositive.

The chain has TRBV28 and TRBJ2-7; TRBD2 is a possible D gene (5 bases). This CDR3 is built from 11 residues. Germline V lookup: CDR1 MDHEN, CDR2 SYDVKM. The V end was cut by 4 bases, the J end by 4 bases, with 5 bases between. CDR3 amino acids: CASSWEYEQYF. The CDR3, as DNA: TGTGCCAGCAGTTGGGAGTACGAGCAGTACTTC.

The chain joins TRBV6-1 to TRBJ2-2; 8 bases match TRBD1. The trim removed 5 bases at V and 4 bases at J, leaving 6 bases unmatched. Germline V gene lookup returns CDR1 MNHNS and CDR2 SASEGT. The CDR3 covers 15 residues. This CDR3 reads CASSLFGQGTGELFF. CDR3 DNA: TGTGCCAGCAGTTTATTTGGACAGGGCACCGGGGAGCTGTTTTTT.

This rearrangement joins TRBV9 to TRBJ2-1; no reliable D call. Trimming cost V 2 bases and J 8 bases, with 11 bases left between them. The CDR3 runs 13 residues. Germline V gene data show CDR1 as SGDLS and CDR2 as YYNGEE. Here the CDR3 reads CASSVIGMDEQFF. As DNA, the CDR3 is TGTGCCAGCAGCGTGATCGGTATGGATGAGCAGTTCTTC.

This chain connects TRBV11-1 to TRBJ1-2; D not certain. CDR3 length equals 14 residues. The V end was cut by 5 bases, the J end by 8 bases, with 18 bases between. Germline-derived CDR1 and CDR2 are SGHAT and FQDESV (reference sequence). The CDR3 spells CASSGREFSGGYTF. The CDR3 region has the DNA TGTGCCAGCAGCGGACGGGAGTTCTCGGGAGGCTACACCTTC.

This chain's CDR3 is CASRLPLSGYEQYF. The DNA of the CDR3 is TGTGCCAGCAGACTCCCTCTATCAGGGTACGAGCAGTACTTC. The V and J genes are TRBV28 and TRBJ2-7, with D possibly TRBD1 on 5 matching bases. The CDR3 has 14 amino acids. Between the trimmed V and J ends, which lost 6 bases and 4 bases, there was a span of 16 bases. Per germline, CDR1 MDHEN and CDR2 SYDVKM.

Details on this clone: Compared with germline, one end of the junction differs, possibly owing to a read error. Distinct nucleotide sequences in the sample also encode this CDR3. DNA of the CDR3: TGCGCCAGCAGCCCTGGAGGTGGAGATACGCAGTATTTC. The encoded protein is CASSPGGGDTQYF. The rearrangement joins TRBV5-1 to TRBJ2-3; D might be TRBD2 (5 bases). Germline V lookup: CDR1 SGHRS, CDR2 YFSETQ. This CDR3 is 13 amino acids long.

This chain joins TRBV15 and TRBJ1-4, with 9 positions matching TRBD1. The V and J ends lost 3 bases and 7 bases, in that order; junction bases with no gene match: 9. CDR1 is LNHNV, CDR2 YYDKDF, per germline (reference sequence). The CDR3 runs 16 residues. The CDR3 DNA reads TGTGCCACCAGCAGCCCGGACAGGGGCCCTAGTGAAAAACTGTTTTTT. As protein: CATSSPDRGPSEKLFF.